A single sample gave rise to the 8 T cell receptor beta chains below, sequenced in a study of blood T cell repertoires in COVID-19. The table came from immunoSEQ multiplex PCR; TCRdb's copy has only in-frame clones and leaves some out. The sample consists of approximately 230,000 clones, about nine tenths of them appearing once. Sequencing was carried out using peripheral blood. These receptors all come from a man aged 25-40 years who had recovered from COVID-19.

The CDR3 DNA follows: TGTGCCAGCACAACTCCGGGACAGGGGGGGAGCTCCTATAATTCACCCCTCCACTTT. Translated: CASTTPGQGGSSYNSPLHF. The V gene is TRBV28, the J gene TRBJ1-6; 11 bases are shared with TRBD1. Germline values: CDR1 MDHEN, CDR2 SYDVKM. The CDR3 loop spans 19 amino acids. V trimming: 7 bases; J trimming: 0 bases; junction bases outside the gene matches: 11.

The genes are TRBV7-9 and TRBJ2-6, with 7 nucleotides matching TRBD1. Looked up from germline, CDR1 is SEHNR and CDR2 is FQNEAQ (reference sequence). The ends lost 4 bases at V and 0 bases at J; junction bases unmatched: 6. The CDR3 covers 17 residues. The CDR3 here is CASSSWTGPSGANVLTF. The CDR3 nucleotides are TGTGCCAGCAGCTCTTGGACAGGACCCTCTGGGGCCAACGTCCTGACTTTC.

The chain carries TRBV11-2 and TRBJ2-7; a weak D match, TRBD1 (6 bases). In germline, CDR1 is SGHAT, CDR2 FQNNGV. V lost 0 bases and J 6 bases, leaving 9 bases between the germline ends. This CDR3 is built from 13 residues. In nucleotides, the CDR3 is TGTGCCAGCAGCTTAGAAAGAGGGGGCGAGCAGTACTTC. It yields the protein CASSLERGGEQYF.

The chain carries TRBV4-1 and TRBJ1-6; possibly TRBD1 for D (5 bases). Trimming cost V 2 bases and J 6 bases, with 20 bases left between them. Germline V CDR1 and CDR2: MGHRA, YSYEKL. The CDR3 loop spans 18 amino acids. The CDR3 region is CASSQKWARDGFNSPLHF. The CDR3 DNA reads as TGCGCCAGCAGCCAAAAATGGGCGCGGGACGGGTTTAATTCACCCCTCCACTTT.

In its sample, this clone was seen once. J is TRBJ2-5 and V is TRBV7-9; TRBD1 might be the D (5 bases). Trimming took 2 bases from V and 5 from J, leaving 12 bases between them. This CDR3 has 14 residues. The germline gives CDR1 SEHNR, CDR2 FQNEAQ (reference sequence). The CDR3 loop reads CASSLPGNRETQYF. The CDR3, as DNA: TGTGCCAGCAGCTTACCAGGGAATAGGGAGACCCAGTACTTC.

V and J are TRBV9 and TRBJ1-6; 9 bases align to TRBD1. With 3 bases clipped from V and 9 bases from J, the junction kept 4 bases outside the gene matches. The CDR3 loop spans 14 amino acids. Germline V lookup: CDR1 SGDLS, CDR2 YYNGEE. As DNA, the CDR3 is TGTGCCAGCAGCGCCGGGACAGGGACTTCACCCCTCCACTTT. Translating it yields CASSAGTGTSPLHF.

The chain joins TRBV6-5 to TRBJ2-3; D call uncertain. This CDR3 is 14 amino acids long. Germline CDR1 is MNHEY and CDR2 is SVGAGI. Trimming removed 6 bases at V and 2 bases at J, with 12 bases between. The CDR3 reads CASRAGSATDTQYF. The CDR3 coding sequence is TGTGCCAGCAGGGCAGGTTCGGCCACAGATACGCAGTATTTT.

The chain links TRBV11-2 to TRBJ2-6; D gene ambiguous. This CDR3 contains 15 residues. Trimming shortened V by 5 bases and J by 2 bases, and 10 bases separated the two germline ends. From germline, CDR1 is SGHAT and CDR2 FQNNGV. The CDR3 DNA is TGTGCCAGCAGCCCCCCTGGGCCTGGGGCCAACGTCCTGACTTTC. Its protein product is CASSPPGPGANVLTF.